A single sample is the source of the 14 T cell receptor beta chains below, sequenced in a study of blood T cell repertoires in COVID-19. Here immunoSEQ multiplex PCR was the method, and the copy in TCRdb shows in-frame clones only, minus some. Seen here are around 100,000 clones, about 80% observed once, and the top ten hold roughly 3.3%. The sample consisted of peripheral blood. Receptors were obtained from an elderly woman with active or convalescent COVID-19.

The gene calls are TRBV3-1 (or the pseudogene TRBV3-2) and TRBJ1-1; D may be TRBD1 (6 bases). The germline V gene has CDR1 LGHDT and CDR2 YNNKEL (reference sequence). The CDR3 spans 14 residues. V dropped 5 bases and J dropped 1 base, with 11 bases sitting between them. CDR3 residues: CASSEDRENTEAFF. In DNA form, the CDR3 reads TGTGCCAGCAGCGAGGACAGAGAGAACACTGAAGCTTTCTTT.

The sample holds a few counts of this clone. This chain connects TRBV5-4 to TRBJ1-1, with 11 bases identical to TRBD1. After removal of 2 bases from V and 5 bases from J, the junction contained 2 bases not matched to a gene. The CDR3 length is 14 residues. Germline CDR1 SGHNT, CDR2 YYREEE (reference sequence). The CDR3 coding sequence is TGTGCCAGCAGCTTTGGGACAGGGGGAACTGAAGCTTTCTTT. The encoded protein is CASSFGTGGTEAFF.

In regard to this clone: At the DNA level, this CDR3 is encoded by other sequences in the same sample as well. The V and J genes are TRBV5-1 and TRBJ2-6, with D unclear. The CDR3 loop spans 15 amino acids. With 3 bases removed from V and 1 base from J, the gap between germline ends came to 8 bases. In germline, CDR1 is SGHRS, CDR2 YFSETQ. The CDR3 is CASSSQISGANVLTF. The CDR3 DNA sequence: TGCGCCAGCAGCTCACAAATATCTGGGGCCAACGTCCTGACTTTC. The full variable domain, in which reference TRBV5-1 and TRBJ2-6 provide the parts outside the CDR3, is KAGVTQTPRYLIKTRGQQVTLSCSPISGHRSVSWYQQTPGQGLQFLFEYFSETQRNKGNFPGRFSGRQFSNSRSEMNVSTLELGDSALYLCASSSQISGANVLTFGAGSRLTVL.

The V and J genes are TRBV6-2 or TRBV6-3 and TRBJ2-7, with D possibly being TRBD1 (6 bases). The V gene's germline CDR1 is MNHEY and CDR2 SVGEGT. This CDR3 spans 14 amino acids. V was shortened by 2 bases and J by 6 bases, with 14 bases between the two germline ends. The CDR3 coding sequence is TGTGCCAGCAGTTACGTACAGGGCCGCGGCGAGCAGTACTTC. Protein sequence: CASSYVQGRGEQYF.

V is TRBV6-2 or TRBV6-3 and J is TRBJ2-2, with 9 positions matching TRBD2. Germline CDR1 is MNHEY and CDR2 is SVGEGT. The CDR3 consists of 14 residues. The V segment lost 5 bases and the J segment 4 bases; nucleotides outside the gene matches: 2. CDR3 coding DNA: TGTGCCAGCAGTATAGCGGGAGCCACCGGGGAGCTGTTTTTT. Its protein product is CASSIAGATGELFF.

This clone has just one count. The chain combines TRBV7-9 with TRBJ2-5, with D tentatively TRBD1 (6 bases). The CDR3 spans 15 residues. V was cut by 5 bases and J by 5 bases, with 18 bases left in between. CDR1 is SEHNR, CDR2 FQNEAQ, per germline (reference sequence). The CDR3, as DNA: TGTGCCAGCAGCCTATCCTCGGCAGGGGTGGAGACCCAGTACTTC. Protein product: CASSLSSAGVETQYF.

Here the CDR3 reads CASSFPTSGAWNEKLFF. CDR3 in DNA: TGTGCCAGCAGTTTTCCCACCTCAGGGGCGTGGAATGAAAAACTGTTTTTT. The chain links TRBV28 to TRBJ1-4; D is possibly TRBD1 (6 bases). Trimming cost V 3 bases and J 5 bases, with 19 bases left between them. The CDR3 totals 17 residues. Germline V gives CDR1 MDHEN, CDR2 SYDVKM.

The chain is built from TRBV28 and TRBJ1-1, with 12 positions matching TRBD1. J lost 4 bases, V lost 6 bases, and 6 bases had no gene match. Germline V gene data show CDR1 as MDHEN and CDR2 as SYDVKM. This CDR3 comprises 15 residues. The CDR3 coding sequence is TGTGCCAGCAGGGGGGGACAGGGGGCGTCCACTGAAGCTTTCTTT. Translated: CASRGGQGASTEAFF. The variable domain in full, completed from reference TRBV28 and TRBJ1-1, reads DVKVTQSSRYLVKRTGEKVFLECVQDMDHENMFWYRQDPGLGLRLIYFSYDVKMKEKGDIPEGYSVSREKKERFSLILESASTNQTSMYLCASRGGQGASTEAFFGQGTRLTVV.

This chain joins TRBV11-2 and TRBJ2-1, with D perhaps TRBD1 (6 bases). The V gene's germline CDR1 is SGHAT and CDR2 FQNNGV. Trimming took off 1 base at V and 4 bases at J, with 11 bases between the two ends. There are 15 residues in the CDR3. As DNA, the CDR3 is TGTGCCAGCAGCTTAGTGGACAGCTTATACAATGAGCAGTTCTTC. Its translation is CASSLVDSLYNEQFF.

The CDR3 bases are TGTGCCACCGGGGGGAGTGGGGCTAGCGACAGCTCCTACGAGCAGTACTTC. As protein: CATGGSGASDSSYEQYF. V usage is TRBV24-1 and J usage is TRBJ2-7; TRBD2 is a possible D gene (6 bases). This CDR3 has 17 residues. V lost 9 bases to trimming and J lost 0 bases, with 23 bases between them. The germline V gene has CDR1 KGHDR and CDR2 SFDVKD.

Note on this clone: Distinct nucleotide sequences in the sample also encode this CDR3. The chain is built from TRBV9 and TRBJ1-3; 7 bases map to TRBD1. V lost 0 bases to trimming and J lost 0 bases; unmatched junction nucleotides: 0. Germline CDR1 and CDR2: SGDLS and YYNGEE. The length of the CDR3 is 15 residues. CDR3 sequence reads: CASSVGQGSGNTIYF. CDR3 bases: TGTGCCAGCAGCGTAGGACAGGGCTCTGGAAACACCATATATTTT.

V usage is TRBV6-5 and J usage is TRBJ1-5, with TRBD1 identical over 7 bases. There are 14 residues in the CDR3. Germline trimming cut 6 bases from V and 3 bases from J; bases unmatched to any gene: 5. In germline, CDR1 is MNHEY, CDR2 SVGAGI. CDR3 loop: CASRRGQLNQPQHF. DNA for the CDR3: TGTGCCAGCAGGAGGGGACAGCTCAATCAGCCCCAGCATTTT.

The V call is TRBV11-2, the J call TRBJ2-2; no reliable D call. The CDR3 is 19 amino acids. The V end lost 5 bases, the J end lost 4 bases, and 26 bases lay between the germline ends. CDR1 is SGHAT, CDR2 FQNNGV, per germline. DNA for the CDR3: TGTGCCAGCAGCACAATCCAGTGGCCAGGAACAGTGAGCACCGGGGAGCTGTTTTTT. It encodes CASSTIQWPGTVSTGELFF.

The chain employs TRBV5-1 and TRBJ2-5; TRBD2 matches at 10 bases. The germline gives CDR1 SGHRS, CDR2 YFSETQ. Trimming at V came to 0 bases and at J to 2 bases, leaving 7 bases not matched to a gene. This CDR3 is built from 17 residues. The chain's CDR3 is CASSLAVAGGRQETQYF. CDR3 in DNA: TGCGCCAGCAGCTTGGCGGTAGCGGGAGGTCGACAAGAGACCCAGTACTTC.